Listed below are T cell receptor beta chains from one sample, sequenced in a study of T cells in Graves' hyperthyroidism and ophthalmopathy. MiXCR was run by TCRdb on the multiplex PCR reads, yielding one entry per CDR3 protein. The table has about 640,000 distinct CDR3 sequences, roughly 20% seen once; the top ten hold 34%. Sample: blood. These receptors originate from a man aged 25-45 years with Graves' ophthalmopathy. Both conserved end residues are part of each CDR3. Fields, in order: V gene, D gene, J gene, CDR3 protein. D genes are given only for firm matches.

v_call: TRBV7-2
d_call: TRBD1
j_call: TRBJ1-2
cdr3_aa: CASSLIRVNRGLDYGYTF

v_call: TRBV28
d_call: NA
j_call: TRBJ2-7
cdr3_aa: CASSYNLLSSYEQYF

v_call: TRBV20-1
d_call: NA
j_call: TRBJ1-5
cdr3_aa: CSAWRRGQPQHF

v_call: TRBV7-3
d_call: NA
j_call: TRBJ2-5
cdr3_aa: CASSLTLVETQYF

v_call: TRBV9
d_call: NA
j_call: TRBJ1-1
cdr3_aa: CASSADPTLGEAFF

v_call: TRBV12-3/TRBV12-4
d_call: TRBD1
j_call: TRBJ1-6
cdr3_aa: CASSLSGQYNSPLHF

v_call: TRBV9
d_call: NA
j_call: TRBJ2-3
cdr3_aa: CASSPKREWDTQYF

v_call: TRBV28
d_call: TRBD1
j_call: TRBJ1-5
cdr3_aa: CASSLIRGDQPQHF

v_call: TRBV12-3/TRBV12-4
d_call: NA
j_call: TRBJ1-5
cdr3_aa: CASSPVSQPQHF

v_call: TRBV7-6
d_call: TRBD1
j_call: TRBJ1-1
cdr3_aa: CASSQRGTGGFTEAFF

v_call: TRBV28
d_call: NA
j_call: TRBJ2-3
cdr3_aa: CASSLPVPPTRYF

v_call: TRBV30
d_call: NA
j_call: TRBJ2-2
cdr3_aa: CAWSVQLAVGELFF

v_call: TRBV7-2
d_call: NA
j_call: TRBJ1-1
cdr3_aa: CASSWGANTEAFF

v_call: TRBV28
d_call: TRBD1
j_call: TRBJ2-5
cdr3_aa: CASSYTGGQETQYF

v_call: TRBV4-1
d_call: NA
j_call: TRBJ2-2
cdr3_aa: CASSHPQEFANTGELFF

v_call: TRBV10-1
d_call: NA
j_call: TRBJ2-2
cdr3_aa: CATGGLPDTGELFF

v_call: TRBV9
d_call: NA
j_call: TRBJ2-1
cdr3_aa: CASSADSSGREQFF

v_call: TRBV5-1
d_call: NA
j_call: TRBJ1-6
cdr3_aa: CASSDQGSNSPLHF

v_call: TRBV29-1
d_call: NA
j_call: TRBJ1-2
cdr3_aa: CSVEDFPGMVYGYTF

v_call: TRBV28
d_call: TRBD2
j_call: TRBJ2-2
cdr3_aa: CASSPQREGYTGELFF

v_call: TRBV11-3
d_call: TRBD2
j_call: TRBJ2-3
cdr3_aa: CDPGRGDPPDTQYF

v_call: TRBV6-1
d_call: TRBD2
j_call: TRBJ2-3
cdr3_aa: CASSQLAGAADTQYF

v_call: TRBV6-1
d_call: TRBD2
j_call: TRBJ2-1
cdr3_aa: CASSRASGALTEQFF

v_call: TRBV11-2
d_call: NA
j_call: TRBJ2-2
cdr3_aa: CASSYGAAGLNTGELFF

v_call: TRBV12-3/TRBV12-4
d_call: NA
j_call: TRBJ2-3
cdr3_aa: CASSLGAQGTDTQYF

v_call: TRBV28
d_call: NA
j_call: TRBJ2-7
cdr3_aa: CASSQGGAGTPYEQYF

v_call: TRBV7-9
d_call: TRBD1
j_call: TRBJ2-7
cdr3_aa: CASSPEGQGASYEQYF